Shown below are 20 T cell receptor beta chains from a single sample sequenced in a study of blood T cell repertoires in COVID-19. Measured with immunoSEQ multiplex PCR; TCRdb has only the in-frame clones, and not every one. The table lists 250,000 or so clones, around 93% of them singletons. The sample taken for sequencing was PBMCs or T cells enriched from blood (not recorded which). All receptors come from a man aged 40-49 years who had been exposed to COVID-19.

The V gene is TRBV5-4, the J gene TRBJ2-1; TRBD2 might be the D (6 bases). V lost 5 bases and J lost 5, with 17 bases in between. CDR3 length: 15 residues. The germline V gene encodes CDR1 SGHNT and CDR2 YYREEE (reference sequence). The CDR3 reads CASRPGGTDHNEQFF. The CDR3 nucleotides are TGTGCCAGCAGACCAGGCGGGACGGATCACAATGAGCAGTTCTTC.

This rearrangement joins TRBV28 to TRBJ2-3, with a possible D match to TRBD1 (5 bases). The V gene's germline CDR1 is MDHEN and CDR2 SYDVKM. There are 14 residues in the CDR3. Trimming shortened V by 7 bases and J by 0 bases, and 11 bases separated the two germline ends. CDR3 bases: TGTGCCAGCACGACTGGGGCTAGCACAGATACGCAGTATTTT. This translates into CASTTGASTDTQYF.

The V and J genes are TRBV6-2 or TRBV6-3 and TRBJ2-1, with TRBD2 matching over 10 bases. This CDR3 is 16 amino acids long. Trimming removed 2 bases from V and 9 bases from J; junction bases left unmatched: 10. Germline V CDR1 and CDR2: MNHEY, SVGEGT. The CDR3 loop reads CASSYVEREGGSEQFF. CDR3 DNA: TGTGCCAGCAGTTACGTCGAGCGGGAGGGCGGGAGTGAGCAGTTCTTC.

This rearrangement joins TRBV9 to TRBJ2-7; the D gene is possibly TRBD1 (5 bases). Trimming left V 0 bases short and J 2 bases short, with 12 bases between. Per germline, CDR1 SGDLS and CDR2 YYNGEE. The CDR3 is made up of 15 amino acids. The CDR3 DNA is TGTGCCAGCAGCGTAGCTGCAGGGAATACCTACGAGCAGTACTTC. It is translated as CASSVAAGNTYEQYF.

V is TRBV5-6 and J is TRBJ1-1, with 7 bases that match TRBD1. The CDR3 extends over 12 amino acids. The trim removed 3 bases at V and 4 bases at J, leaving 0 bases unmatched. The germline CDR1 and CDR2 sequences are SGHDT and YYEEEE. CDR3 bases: TGTGCCAGCAGCTCAGGGGGCACTGAAGCTTTCTTT. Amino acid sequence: CASSSGGTEAFF.

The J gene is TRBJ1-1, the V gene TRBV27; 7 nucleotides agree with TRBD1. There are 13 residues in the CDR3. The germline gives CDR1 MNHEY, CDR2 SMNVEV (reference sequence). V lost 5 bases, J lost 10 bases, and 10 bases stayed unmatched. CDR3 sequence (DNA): TGTGCCAGCAGTCCCCTGTCGGCAGGGGGAGCTTTCTTT. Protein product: CASSPLSAGGAFF.

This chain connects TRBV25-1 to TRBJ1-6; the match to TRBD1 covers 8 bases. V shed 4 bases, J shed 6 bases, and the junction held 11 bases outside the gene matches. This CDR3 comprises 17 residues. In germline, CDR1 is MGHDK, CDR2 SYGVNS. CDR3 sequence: CASSGRTGSNINSPLHF. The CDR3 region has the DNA TGTGCCAGCAGTGGTCGGACAGGGAGTAATATTAATTCACCCCTCCACTTT. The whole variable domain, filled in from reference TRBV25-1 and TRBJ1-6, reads EADIYQTPRYLVIGTGKKITLECSQTMGHDKMYWYQQDPGMELHLIHYSYGVNSTEKGDLSSESTVSRIRTEHFPLTLESARPSHTSQYLCASSGRTGSNINSPLHFGNGTRLTVT.

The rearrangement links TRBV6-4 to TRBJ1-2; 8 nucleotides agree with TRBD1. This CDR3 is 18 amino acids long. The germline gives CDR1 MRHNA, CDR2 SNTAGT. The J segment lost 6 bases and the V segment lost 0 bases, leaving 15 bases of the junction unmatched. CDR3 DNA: TGTGCCAGCAGTGACTCCGGTTTCAGGGGGCGGTCGAGTAATGGCTACACCTTC. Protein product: CASSDSGFRGRSSNGYTF.

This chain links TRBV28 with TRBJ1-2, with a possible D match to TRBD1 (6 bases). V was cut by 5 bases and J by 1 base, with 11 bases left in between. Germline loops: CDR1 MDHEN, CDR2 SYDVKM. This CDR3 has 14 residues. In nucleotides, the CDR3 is TGTGCCAGCAGTGGTTGGGGGCTTAACTATGGCTACACCTTC. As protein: CASSGWGLNYGYTF.

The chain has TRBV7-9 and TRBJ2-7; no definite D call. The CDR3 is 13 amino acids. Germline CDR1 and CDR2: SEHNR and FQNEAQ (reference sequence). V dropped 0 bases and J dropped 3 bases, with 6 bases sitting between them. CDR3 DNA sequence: TGTGCCAGCAGCTTAGCCCAACTCTACGAGCAGTACTTC. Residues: CASSLAQLYEQYF.

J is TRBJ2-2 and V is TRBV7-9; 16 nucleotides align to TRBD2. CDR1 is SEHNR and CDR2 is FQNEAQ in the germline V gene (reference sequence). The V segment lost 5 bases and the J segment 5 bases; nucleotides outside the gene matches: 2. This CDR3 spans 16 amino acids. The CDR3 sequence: CASSTGLAGGTGELFF. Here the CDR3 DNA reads TGTGCCAGCAGCACGGGACTAGCGGGAGGGACCGGGGAGCTGTTTTTT.

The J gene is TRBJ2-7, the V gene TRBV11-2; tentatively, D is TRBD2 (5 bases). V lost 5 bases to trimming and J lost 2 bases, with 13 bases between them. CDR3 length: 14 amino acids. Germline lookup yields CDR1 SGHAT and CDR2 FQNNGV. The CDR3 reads CASSKEAGPYEQYF. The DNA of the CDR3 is TGTGCCAGCAGCAAGGAGGCGGGCCCCTACGAGCAGTACTTC.

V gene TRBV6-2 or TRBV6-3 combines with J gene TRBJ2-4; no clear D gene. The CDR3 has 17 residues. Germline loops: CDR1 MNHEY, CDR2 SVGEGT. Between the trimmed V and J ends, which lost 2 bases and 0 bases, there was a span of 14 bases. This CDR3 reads CASSYPPQRLAKNIQYF. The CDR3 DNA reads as TGTGCCAGCAGTTACCCCCCCCAGAGACTAGCCAAAAACATTCAGTACTTC.

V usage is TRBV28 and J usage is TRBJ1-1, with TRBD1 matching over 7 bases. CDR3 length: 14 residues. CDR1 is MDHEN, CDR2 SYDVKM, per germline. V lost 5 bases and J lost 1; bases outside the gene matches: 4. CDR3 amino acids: CASSPDRTNTEAFF. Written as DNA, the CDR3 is TGTGCCAGCAGTCCGGACAGGACGAACACTGAAGCTTTCTTT.

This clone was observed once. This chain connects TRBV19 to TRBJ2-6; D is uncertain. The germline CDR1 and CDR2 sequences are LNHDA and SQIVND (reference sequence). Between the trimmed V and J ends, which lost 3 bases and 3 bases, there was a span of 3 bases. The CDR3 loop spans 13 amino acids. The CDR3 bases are TGTGCCAGTAGTATTAATGGGGCCAACGTCCTGACTTTC. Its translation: CASSINGANVLTF. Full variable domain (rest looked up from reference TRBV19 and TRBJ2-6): DGGITQSPKYLFRKEGQNVTLSCEQNLNHDAMYWYRQDPGQGLRLIYYSQIVNDFQKGDIAEGYSVSREKKESFPLTVTSAQKNPTAFYLCASSINGANVLTFGAGSRLTVL.

CDR3 sequence (DNA): TGTGCCAGCAGCTTTGGGGGGGCAGGCGCCTACGAGCAGTACTTC. Translating it yields CASSFGGAGAYEQYF. The chain couples TRBV5-4 to TRBJ2-7, with a possible D match to TRBD2 (7 bases). Germline loops: CDR1 SGHNT, CDR2 YYREEE (reference sequence). Trimming removed 2 bases at V and 2 bases at J, with 14 bases between. This CDR3 region has 15 residues.

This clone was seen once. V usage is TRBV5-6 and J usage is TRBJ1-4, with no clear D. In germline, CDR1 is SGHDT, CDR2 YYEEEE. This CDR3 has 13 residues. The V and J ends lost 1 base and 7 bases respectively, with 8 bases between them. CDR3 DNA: TGTGCCAGCAGCTTGCCAGCGGGTGAAAAACTGTTTTTT. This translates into CASSLPAGEKLFF.

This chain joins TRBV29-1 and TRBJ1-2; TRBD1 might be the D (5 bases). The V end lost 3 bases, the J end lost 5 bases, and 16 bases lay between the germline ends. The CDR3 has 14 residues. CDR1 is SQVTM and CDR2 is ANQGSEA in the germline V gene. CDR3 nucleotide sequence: TGCAGCGTTGATATTCAGGGTTCGAAGTATGGCTACACCTTC. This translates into CSVDIQGSKYGYTF.

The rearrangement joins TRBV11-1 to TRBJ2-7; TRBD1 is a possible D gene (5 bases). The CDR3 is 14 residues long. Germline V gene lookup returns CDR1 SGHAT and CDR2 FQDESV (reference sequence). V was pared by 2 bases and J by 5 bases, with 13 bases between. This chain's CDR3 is CASSLQGQADEQYF. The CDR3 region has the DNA TGTGCCAGCAGCTTACAGGGTCAGGCCGACGAGCAGTACTTC.

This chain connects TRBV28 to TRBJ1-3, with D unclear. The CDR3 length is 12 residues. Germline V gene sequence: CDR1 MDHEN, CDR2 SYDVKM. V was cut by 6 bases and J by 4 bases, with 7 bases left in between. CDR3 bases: TGTGCCAGCAGACTACAAGGAAACACCATATATTTT. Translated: CASRLQGNTIYF.